This entry is about one TCR beta chain. The source of the sample is a study of T cells in tuberculosis. Cells were sorted from thawed PBMC rested overnight and stained with GMM-loaded CD1B tetramer, viability dye and anti-CD3. The lipid loaded on the CD1B tetramers was C32 glucose monomycolate from Rhodococcus equi. Trimming removed 5 bases from V and 5 bases from J; junction bases left unmatched: 6. Germline-derived CDR1 and CDR2 are SGHTA and FQGNSA. CDR3 size: 14 residues. Profiling relied on immunoSEQ multiplex PCR, and the TCRdb table lists in-frame clones only, not all of them. Here the sample spans approximately 60,000 clones, about four fifths being singletons.

The V gene is TRBV7-2, the J gene TRBJ2-7; 10 nucleotides line up with TRBD2. The material sequenced was CD1b-GMM tetramer-negative cells sorted from PBMCs. The clonotype comes from an adult woman with latent tuberculosis. The chain's CDR3 is CASSRSGGADEQYF. Here the CDR3 DNA reads TGTGCCAGCAGCCGAAGCGGGGGGGCCGACGAGCAGTACTTC.